The 7 T cell receptor beta chains given below trace back to one sample, sequenced in a study of T-cell memory formation after mild COVID-19. TCRdb fed the 5' RACE reads into MiXCR, producing one record per CDR3 protein. The sample has some 110,000 distinct CDR3 sequences; roughly 12% are singletons. The source material was PBMCs or a T cell subset sorted from them (not recorded which). The receptors derive from an adult woman who had mild COVID-19 (a few samples of this study predate the infection). Cell type and time point are not known.

This clonotype was seen a handful of times. The V gene is TRBV7-2, the J gene TRBJ2-5; 13 bases map to TRBD2. Germline CDR1 is SGHTA and CDR2 is FQGNSA. With V trimmed by 5 bases and J by 1 base, 10 bases remained unmatched. The CDR3 consists of 18 residues. CDR3 protein: CASSNVLAGGSIQETQYF. CDR3 sequence (DNA): TGTGCCAGCAGCAACGTACTAGCGGGAGGGTCGATCCAAGAGACCCAGTACTTC.

In its sample, this clonotype was seen a few times. The chain employs TRBV6-5 and TRBJ2-1, with 8 bases fitting TRBD2. J gave up 9 bases and V 0 bases, and 4 bases lay outside the gene matches. This CDR3 is 14 amino acids long. The germline CDR1 and CDR2 sequences are MNHEY and SVGAGI. CDR3 DNA: TGTGCCAGCAGTTACTCGAGTAGCGGGGCTGAGCAGTTCTTC. Translating it yields CASSYSSSGAEQFF.

This chain uses TRBV7-9 with TRBJ1-1; TRBD1 is a possible D gene (6 bases). Per the germline V gene, CDR1 is SEHNR and CDR2 is FQNEAQ (reference sequence). The CDR3 spans 11 residues. The CDR3 region has the DNA TGTCTCGCAGGGGAGAACACTGAAGCTTTCTTT. This encodes CLAGENTEAFF. The variable domain in full, completed from reference TRBV7-9 and TRBJ1-1, reads DTGVSQNPRHKITKRGQNVTFRCDPISEHNRLYWYRQTLGQGPEFLTYFQNEAQLEKSRLLSDRFSAERPKGSFSTLEIQRTEQGDSAMYLCLAGENTEAFFGQGTRLTVV.

The rearrangement links TRBV12-3 or TRBV12-4 to TRBJ2-1, with 11 bases fitting TRBD2. The CDR3 spans 16 residues. V lost 7 bases, J lost 7 bases, and 12 bases stayed unmatched. The CDR3: CASNLMRASGRNEQFF. The CDR3 DNA reads TGTGCCAGCAATCTCATGAGGGCTAGCGGGAGGAATGAGCAGTTCTTC.

This clonotype was counted ten times or more. V usage is TRBV12-3 or TRBV12-4 and J usage is TRBJ2-5, with D possibly matching TRBD2 (5 bases). The CDR3 covers 13 residues. The V end lost 7 bases, the J end lost 5 bases, and 14 bases lay between the germline ends. The CDR3 DNA sequence: TGTGCCAGCAAAGCGGACGGGTGGGAGACCCAGTACTTC. Protein sequence: CASKADGWETQYF.

CDR3 protein: CSVSDREYGEAFF. DNA for the CDR3: TGCAGCGTTTCCGACAGGGAGTATGGTGAAGCTTTCTTT. The V and J genes are TRBV29-1 and TRBJ1-1, with TRBD1 matching over 7 bases. Germline values: CDR1 SQVTM, CDR2 ANQGSEA. V was clipped by 5 bases and J by 7 bases; unmatched bases: 10. This CDR3 contains 13 residues. The whole variable domain, filled in from reference TRBV29-1 and TRBJ1-1, reads SAVISQKPSRDICQRGTSLTIQCQVDSQVTMMFWYRQQPGQSLTLIATANQGSEATYESGFVIDKFPISRPNLTFSTLTVSNMSPEDSSIYLCSVSDREYGEAFFGQGTRLTVV.

J is TRBJ1-1 and V is TRBV7-9; no firm D call. CDR1 and CDR2 (germline): SEHNR, FQNEAQ (reference sequence). V shed 5 bases and J shed 9 bases, with 4 bases lying between them. The CDR3 has 9 residues. The CDR3 DNA is TGTGCCAGCAGCCAACAAGCTTTCTTT. This sequence encodes CASSQQAFF.